The 12 T cell receptor beta chains presented below share a single source sample, sequenced in a study of blood T cell repertoires in COVID-19. Data came from immunoSEQ multiplex PCR; TCRdb stores just in-frame clones and leaves some out. Counted here are hundreds of thousands of clones, 88% occurring once; the ten biggest clones make up about 1.5%. Sequenced material: PBMCs or T cells enriched from blood (not recorded which). All receptors come from a woman aged 18-29 years who had been exposed to COVID-19.

The chain has TRBV10-2 and TRBJ2-3; 10 bases fit TRBD2. Germline V lookup: CDR1 WSHSY, CDR2 SAAADI. The CDR3 is 18 amino acids. V dropped 7 bases and J dropped 0; count of bases not matched to a gene: 13. CDR3 residues: CASTGTQTSGASTDTQYF. Written as DNA, the CDR3 is TGCGCCAGCACCGGGACCCAAACTAGCGGGGCAAGCACAGATACGCAGTATTTT.

The gene calls are TRBV2 and TRBJ1-1, with 12 bases that match TRBD1. This CDR3 has 15 amino acids. In germline, CDR1 is SNHLY, CDR2 FYNNEI. V trimming: 5 bases; J trimming: 6 bases; junction bases outside the gene matches: 7. The CDR3 nucleotides are TGTGCCAGCAGTAATCCGGGACAGGGGGCTTCTGAAGCTTTCTTT. Encoded protein: CASSNPGQGASEAFF. Drawing the rest from reference TRBV2 and TRBJ1-1, the complete variable domain is EPEVTQTPSHQVTQMGQEVILRCVPISNHLYFYWYRQILGQKVEFLVSFYNNEISEKSEIFDDQFSVERPDGSNFTLKIRSTKLEDSAMYFCASSNPGQGASEAFFGQGTRLTVV.

The gene calls are TRBV2 and TRBJ1-5; D gene uncertain. The CDR3 extends over 13 amino acids. V was trimmed by 4 bases and J by 9 bases, leaving 13 bases between them. From germline, CDR1 is SNHLY and CDR2 FYNNEI. CDR3 DNA: TGTGCCAGCAGTGGTCAGGTACTCGGGCCCCAGCATTTT. Amino acid sequence: CASSGQVLGPQHF.

The CDR3: CASSPGPDGYTF. CDR3 sequence (DNA): TGTGCCAGCAGCCCTGGGCCGGATGGCTACACCTTC. The chain employs TRBV7-9 and TRBJ1-2; D gene uncertain. Between the trimmed V and J ends, which lost 5 bases and 6 bases, there was a span of 10 bases. Germline lookup yields CDR1 SEHNR and CDR2 FQNEAQ (reference sequence). The CDR3 runs 12 residues.

This clone was found a few times. The V gene is TRBV5-5, the J gene TRBJ2-3; 8 bases map to TRBD2. Germline CDR1 reads SGHKS; CDR2 reads YYEKEE (reference sequence). The CDR3 consists of 16 residues. With 4 bases clipped from V and 6 bases from J, the junction kept 13 bases outside the gene matches. In DNA form, the CDR3 reads TGTGCCAGCAGCCCTGGACGAGCGGGAGCGGGGGATACGCAGTATTTT. Its translation: CASSPGRAGAGDTQYF. Supplemented by reference TRBV5-5 and TRBJ2-3, the full variable domain reads DAGVTQSPTHLIKTRGQQVTLRCSPISGHKSVSWYQQVLGQGPQFIFQYYEKEERGRGNFPDRFSARQFPNYSSELNVNALLLGDSALYLCASSPGRAGAGDTQYFGPGTRLTVL.

V is TRBV9 and J is TRBJ2-2; D is uncertain. The V gene's germline CDR1 is SGDLS and CDR2 YYNGEE. Trimming pared 0 bases from V and 5 bases from J, leaving 8 bases between. The CDR3 is made up of 14 amino acids. CDR3 loop: CASSVVFGTGELFF. For the CDR3, the DNA is TGTGCCAGCAGCGTAGTTTTCGGGACCGGGGAGCTGTTTTTT.

The V call is TRBV4-1, the J call TRBJ2-3; the D gene is possibly TRBD2 (5 bases). Germline CDR1 MGHRA, CDR2 YSYEKL. The germline V and J ends were trimmed by 4 bases and 4 bases, with 15 bases remaining between them. The length of the CDR3 is 15 residues. The CDR3 bases are TGCGCCAGCAGCCCGGACTTAGGAAGGCCAGATACGCAGTATTTT. It encodes CASSPDLGRPDTQYF.

V and J are TRBV24-1 and TRBJ2-1, with 8 bases lining up with TRBD2. CDR3 length: 16 residues. V was clipped by 1 base and J by 6 bases; unmatched bases: 7. Germline CDR1 and CDR2: KGHDR and SFDVKD. This CDR3 is CATSDFGLAGRNEQFF. Here the CDR3 DNA reads TGTGCCACCAGTGATTTCGGACTAGCCGGACGCAATGAGCAGTTCTTC.

This rearrangement joins TRBV7-9 to TRBJ2-5, with D uncertain. V lost 7 bases to trimming and J lost 4 bases, with 10 bases between them. Germline CDR1 is SEHNR and CDR2 is FQNEAQ (reference sequence). The CDR3 has 12 residues. The CDR3 region is CASNITGETQYF. CDR3 sequence (DNA): TGTGCCAGCAACATCACGGGAGAGACCCAGTACTTC.

This chain joins TRBV5-6 and TRBJ2-7; D possibly corresponds to TRBD2 (6 bases). This CDR3 is built from 14 residues. V lost 3 bases and J lost 3, with 13 bases in between. The germline CDR1 and CDR2 sequences are SGHDT and YYEEEE. This chain's CDR3 is CASSSNLANYEQYF. CDR3 nucleotide sequence: TGTGCCAGCAGCTCCAACCTAGCGAACTACGAGCAGTACTTC.

This sequence joins TRBV28 and TRBJ2-7; D is ambiguous. CDR3 size: 14 residues. Germline V gene lookup returns CDR1 MDHEN and CDR2 SYDVKM. Deletions cut 2 bases from V and 2 bases from J, with 10 bases between. CDR3 sequence (DNA): TGTGCCAGCAGTTTAGGTCAGGCGCCCTACGAGCAGTACTTC. Protein product: CASSLGQAPYEQYF.

The chain uses TRBV30 and TRBJ2-5; TRBD2 matches 8 bases. CDR1 and CDR2 (germline): GTSNPN, SVGIG (reference sequence). The CDR3 sequence is 13 residues long. J gave up 7 bases and V 8 bases, and 12 bases lay outside the gene matches. The CDR3 reads CALEPGLEATQYF. CDR3 DNA: TGTGCCCTCGAACCGGGACTAGAGGCGACCCAGTACTTC.